The 30 T cell receptor beta chains given below trace back to one sample, sequenced in a study of long-term antiretroviral therapy in people with HIV. Sequencing used immunoSEQ v3.0 at survey level. Generated by immunoSEQ multiplex PCR, the TCRdb table keeps only in-frame clones and is missing some. This sample has about 25,000 clones, with around 83% found just once. The sequences come from unsorted PBMCs, collected 3 years after starting antiretroviral therapy. The receptors were sampled from a man in his late teens or twenties with HIV.

The chain joins TRBV11-2 to TRBJ1-5; D possibly corresponds to TRBD1 (5 bases). The germline gives CDR1 SGHAT, CDR2 FQNNGV. Trimming took off 2 bases at V and 4 bases at J, with 12 bases between the two ends. CDR3 size: 15 residues. The CDR3 DNA reads as TGTGCCAGCAGCTTAAAGGGGACGGCTAATCAGCCCCAGCATTTT. Its translation: CASSLKGTANQPQHF.

This chain joins TRBV2 and TRBJ1-2, with TRBD1 matching 9 bases. J was trimmed by 7 bases and V by 7 bases; bases with no gene match: 7. CDR1 and CDR2 (germline): SNHLY, FYNNEI. The CDR3 has 13 amino acids. Here the CDR3 reads CASNRDRVAGYTF. The CDR3 nucleotides are TGTGCCAGCAACCGGGACAGGGTTGCTGGCTACACCTTC. The full variable domain, in which reference TRBV2 and TRBJ1-2 provide the parts outside the CDR3, is EPEVTQTPSHQVTQMGQEVILRCVPISNHLYFYWYRQILGQKVEFLVSFYNNEISEKSEIFDDQFSVERPDGSNFTLKIRSTKLEDSAMYFCASNRDRVAGYTFGSGTRLTVV.

This chain joins TRBV28 and TRBJ1-5; D uncertain. Trimming removed 7 bases from V and 5 bases from J, with 6 bases in between. This CDR3 region has 11 residues. The germline gives CDR1 MDHEN, CDR2 SYDVKM. CDR3 sequence (DNA): TGTGCCAGCAACGGGGATCAGCCCCAGCATTTT. Its protein is CASNGDQPQHF.

This clone appeared a few times. The V and J genes are TRBV6-6 and TRBJ2-2, with D unclear. This CDR3 is 14 amino acids long. Germline V gene data show CDR1 as MNHNY and CDR2 as SVGAGI (reference sequence). Trimming removed 2 bases from V and 8 bases from J, with 12 bases in between. The CDR3 bases are TGTGCCAGCAGTTACGGGATGGGGTCAGGGGAGCTGTTTTTT. Translated: CASSYGMGSGELFF.

The V call is TRBV10-1, the J call TRBJ2-1; a possible D gene is TRBD2 (5 bases). The V end was cut by 2 bases, the J end by 5 bases, with 13 bases between. From germline, CDR1 is WNHNN and CDR2 SYGVQD (reference sequence). There are 15 residues in the CDR3. The CDR3 DNA reads TGCGCCAGCAGTGAGGCGGGCTACCGAAACAATGAGCAGTTCTTC. Amino acids: CASSEAGYRNNEQFF.

CDR3 loop: CATSRDDEAVLAKNIQYF. CDR3 DNA sequence: TGTGCCACCAGCAGAGATGATGAGGCAGTTCTAGCCAAAAACATTCAGTACTTC. The chain uses TRBV15 and TRBJ2-4, with D unresolved. Germline V gene data show CDR1 as LNHNV and CDR2 as YYDKDF (reference sequence). The V end was cut by 0 bases, the J end by 0 bases, with 15 bases between. This CDR3 is built from 18 residues.

The V call is TRBV28, the J call TRBJ1-1; TRBD1 aligns across 9 bases. J lost 6 bases, V lost 3 bases, and 2 bases had no gene match. Germline loops: CDR1 MDHEN, CDR2 SYDVKM. This CDR3 is built from 13 residues. The CDR3, as DNA: TGTGCCAGCAGTTTGGGGACAGGGCCTGAAGCTTTCTTT. Amino acids: CASSLGTGPEAFF. Using reference TRBV28 and TRBJ1-1 for the parts outside the CDR3, the full variable domain is DVKVTQSSRYLVKRTGEKVFLECVQDMDHENMFWYRQDPGLGLRLIYFSYDVKMKEKGDIPEGYSVSREKKERFSLILESASTNQTSMYLCASSLGTGPEAFFGQGTRLTVV.

This sequence joins TRBV7-9 and TRBJ2-7; 8 bases map to TRBD1. The CDR3 length is 14 residues. The J segment lost 1 base and the V segment lost 1 base, leaving 0 bases of the junction unmatched. Germline loops: CDR1 SEHNR, CDR2 FQNEAQ (reference sequence). The CDR3 DNA follows: TGTGCCAGCAGCTTAGGGACAGGGTCCTACGAGCAGTACGTC. This translates into CASSLGTGSYEQYV.

The V and J genes are TRBV20-1 and TRBJ1-1; D is unclear. Germline-derived CDR1 and CDR2 are DFQATT and SNEGSKA (reference sequence). The V end lost 3 bases, the J end lost 6 bases, and 8 bases lay between the germline ends. The CDR3 is 11 amino acids. In DNA form, the CDR3 reads TGCAGTGCTAGCATAGGGTCTGAAGCTTTCTTT. Translating gives CSASIGSEAFF.

The chain uses TRBV7-9 and TRBJ1-4, with 7 bases identical to TRBD1. The CDR3 is 14 amino acids. V lost 5 bases, J lost 8 bases, and 8 bases stayed unmatched. The germline CDR1 and CDR2 sequences are SEHNR and FQNEAQ (reference sequence). CDR3: CASSPGTAGEKLFF. CDR3 nucleotides: TGTGCCAGCAGCCCCGGGACAGCCGGGGAAAAACTGTTTTTT.

The genes are TRBV30 and TRBJ2-7; no definite D call. The germline V and J ends were trimmed by 0 bases and 7 bases, with 13 bases remaining between them. Per the germline V gene, CDR1 is GTSNPN and CDR2 is SVGIG (reference sequence). The CDR3 has 13 residues. CDR3 protein: CAWSVGRTEEQYF. The CDR3 nucleotides are TGTGCCTGGAGTGTAGGACGGACGGAAGAGCAGTACTTC.

The rearrangement links TRBV10-1 to TRBJ2-5, with TRBD2 matching 7 bases. This CDR3 is built from 15 residues. The V gene's germline CDR1 is WNHNN and CDR2 SYGVQD (reference sequence). J was trimmed by 4 bases and V by 3 bases; bases with no gene match: 8. CDR3 coding DNA: TGCGCCAGCAGTGACCGAGCGGGGCTCGGAGAGACCCAGTACTTC. It is translated as CASSDRAGLGETQYF.

The V gene is TRBV10-3, the J gene TRBJ1-1, with D unresolved. The CDR3 consists of 14 residues. V was clipped by 6 bases and J by 1 base, with 12 bases between them. Germline CDR1 and CDR2: ENHRY and SYGVKD. The CDR3 nucleotides read TGTGCCATCAGGGTTAGGACGACGAACACTGAAGCTTTCTTT. Translating gives CAIRVRTTNTEAFF.

J is TRBJ1-5 and V is TRBV27; D is unresolved. V was trimmed by 5 bases and J by 0 bases, leaving 5 bases between them. Germline CDR1 MNHEY, CDR2 SMNVEV (reference sequence). The CDR3 consists of 13 residues. The CDR3 sequence: CASSTFSNQPQHF. DNA for the CDR3: TGTGCCAGCAGTACCTTTAGCAATCAGCCCCAGCATTTT.

CDR3 DNA sequence: TGTGCCAGCAGACGAGGGGTAATGAACACCGGGGAGCTGTTTTTT. It yields the protein CASRRGVMNTGELFF. The J gene is TRBJ2-2, the V gene TRBV6-5; D may correspond to TRBD1 or TRBD2 (5 bases each). CDR3 length equals 15 residues. Per the germline V gene, CDR1 is MNHEY and CDR2 is SVGAGI. Trimming took off 6 bases at V and 1 base at J, with 12 bases between the two ends.

The gene calls are TRBV6-5 and TRBJ1-4, with no clear D. Trimming cost V 6 bases and J 4 bases, with 12 bases left between them. The CDR3 consists of 14 residues. CDR1 is MNHEY and CDR2 is SVGAGI in the germline V gene. CDR3 residues: CASRSPGNNEKLFF. The DNA of the CDR3 is TGTGCCAGCAGGTCTCCGGGCAATAATGAAAAACTGTTTTTT.

J is TRBJ2-1 and V is TRBV5-1, with D uncertain. The ends were cut back, 0 bases at V and 6 bases at J, with 10 bases in the middle. This CDR3 comprises 14 residues. Germline V gives CDR1 SGHRS, CDR2 YFSETQ. The CDR3 region has the DNA TGCGCCAGCAGCTTGGATAATAACGGCAATGAGCAGTTCTTC. This translates into CASSLDNNGNEQFF.

The rearrangement uses TRBV19 and TRBJ2-3; D possibly uses TRBD1 or TRBD2 (5 bases each). Trimming stripped 4 bases from V and 3 bases from J, with 17 bases between. Germline values: CDR1 LNHDA, CDR2 SQIVND (reference sequence). CDR3 size: 16 residues. For the CDR3, the DNA is TGTGCCAGTAGTAGGGGGAACGGGCGATGGACAGATACGCAGTATTTT. Its protein is CASSRGNGRWTDTQYF.

CDR3 bases: TGTGCCACCTACCGAGGGGGGCCCACAGATACGCAGTATTTT. The encoded protein is CATYRGGPTDTQYF. The chain uses TRBV4-2 and TRBJ2-3; D might be TRBD1 or TRBD2, each matching 6 bases. The germline V and J ends were trimmed by 10 bases and 2 bases, with 16 bases remaining between them. This CDR3 is built from 14 residues. Germline V gene lookup returns CDR1 LGHNA and CDR2 YNFKEQ.

This chain links TRBV15 with TRBJ2-7; D possibly matches TRBD1 or TRBD2 (5 bases each). Germline V gene lookup returns CDR1 LNHNV and CDR2 YYDKDF (reference sequence). Trimming stripped 3 bases from V and 2 bases from J, with 11 bases between. The length of the CDR3 is 14 residues. The CDR3 nucleotides are TGTGCCACCAGCAGGGGACCGGGGACCTACGAGCAGTACTTC. Its translation is CATSRGPGTYEQYF.

V gene TRBV6-5 combines with J gene TRBJ1-3, with TRBD1 matching over 7 bases. The CDR3 is 14 amino acids. The J segment lost 4 bases and the V segment lost 4 bases, leaving 4 bases of the junction unmatched. Germline V gives CDR1 MNHEY, CDR2 SVGAGI. The chain's CDR3 is CASSLQGFGNTIYF. As DNA, the CDR3 is TGTGCCAGCAGTTTACAGGGGTTCGGAAACACCATATATTTT.

CDR3 protein: CASSPRGTTYNSPLHF. The CDR3 DNA reads as TGTGCCAGCTCACCCCGGGGGACAACCTATAATTCACCCCTCCACTTT. V and J are TRBV18 and TRBJ1-6; D may be TRBD1 (6 bases). The length of the CDR3 is 16 residues. Germline assignment: CDR1 KGHSH and CDR2 LQKENI. Trimming stripped 3 bases from V and 2 bases from J, with 11 bases between.

The rearrangement links TRBV30 to TRBJ2-5; 8 bases are a match to TRBD1. With V trimmed by 4 bases and J by 5 bases, 12 bases remained unmatched. The germline V gene encodes CDR1 GTSNPN and CDR2 SVGIG (reference sequence). The CDR3 totals 15 residues. CDR3 sequence reads: CAWNLPRGPGETQYF. CDR3 sequence (DNA): TGTGCCTGGAACCTACCCAGGGGGCCGGGGGAGACCCAGTACTTC.

The V and J genes are TRBV7-3 and TRBJ1-1, with D possibly TRBD1 on 6 matching bases. The CDR3 totals 14 residues. Germline V CDR1 and CDR2: SGHTA, FQGTGA. V shed 1 base and J shed 7 bases, with 13 bases lying between them. In nucleotides, the CDR3 is TGTGCCAGCAGCTTAAATTACAGGGACGGTGAAGCTTTCTTT. Translating gives CASSLNYRDGEAFF.

V gene TRBV28 combines with J gene TRBJ1-1; TRBD1 is a possible D gene (6 bases). The ends were cut back, 0 bases at V and 3 bases at J, with 11 bases in the middle. The CDR3 is made up of 15 amino acids. Germline CDR1 MDHEN, CDR2 SYDVKM. The CDR3: CASSLWHRVDTEAFF. The CDR3 DNA is TGTGCCAGCAGTTTATGGCACAGGGTGGACACTGAAGCTTTCTTT.

This rearrangement joins TRBV7-9 to TRBJ2-5, with 8 bases fitting TRBD1. Germline CDR1 SEHNR, CDR2 FQNEAQ (reference sequence). There are 15 residues in the CDR3. V shed 4 bases and J 2 bases; nucleotides not matched to a gene: 6. The CDR3 nucleotides are TGTGCCAGCAGCTCCGGGACAGGCGATCAAGAGACCCAGTACTTC. Protein sequence: CASSSGTGDQETQYF.

The rearrangement uses TRBV19 and TRBJ1-1; no reliable D call. The CDR3 covers 12 residues. The germline CDR1 and CDR2 sequences are LNHDA and SQIVND (reference sequence). Trimming left V 4 bases short and J 8 bases short, with 11 bases between. The chain's CDR3 is CASSRETFEAFF. The CDR3 DNA reads as TGTGCCAGTAGTAGGGAGACGTTCGAAGCTTTCTTT.

The chain carries TRBV9 and TRBJ1-4, with 9 bases identical to TRBD1. Germline CDR1 reads SGDLS; CDR2 reads YYNGEE. V dropped 3 bases and J dropped 10; count of bases not matched to a gene: 16. This CDR3 has 17 residues. CDR3 coding DNA: TGTGCCAGCAGCGCGGACGCAAGGGACAGGGAATTTGGAAAACTGTTTTTT. Protein: CASSADARDREFGKLFF.

The chain recombines TRBV27 with TRBJ1-2; no reliable D call. The CDR3 spans 14 residues. Trimming removed 6 bases at V and 1 base at J, with 12 bases between. The germline V gene has CDR1 MNHEY and CDR2 SMNVEV (reference sequence). In DNA form, the CDR3 reads TGTGCCAGCAGGAACCCCGGAGGTAACTATGGCTACACCTTC. Protein: CASRNPGGNYGYTF.

The table lists this clone with a few counts. The chain has TRBV5-1 and TRBJ2-7, with D unclear. Germline CDR1 SGHRS, CDR2 YFSETQ. The V gene lost 0 bases and the J gene lost 7 bases, with 17 bases spanning the gap. The CDR3 has 15 residues. CDR3 sequence: CASSLEDPPAREQYF. The DNA of the CDR3 is TGCGCCAGCAGCTTGGAGGACCCACCAGCGCGGGAGCAGTACTTC.